The 24 T cell receptor beta chains given below trace back to one sample, sequenced in a study of identical twins. TCRdb passed the 5' RACE reads through MiXCR, listing each CDR3 protein once. The sample shows roughly 290,000 distinct CDR3 sequences, around 8.8% of them seen only once. This sample was also put to use in a study of yellow fever vaccine responses in identical twins.

What was sequenced was memory (CD45RO+) T cells sorted from blood. These receptors were taken from a woman between 18 and 30 years old in good health.

This clonotype has more than one count but fewer than ten. The chain couples TRBV19 to TRBJ1-5, with D uncertain. The CDR3 loop spans 13 amino acids. The V gene's germline CDR1 is LNHDA and CDR2 SQIVND (reference sequence). The V end was cut by 5 bases, the J end by 5 bases, with 10 bases between. The CDR3 DNA sequence: TGTGCCAGTAGTCCGCCTCTTCATCAGCCCCAGCATTTT. It yields the protein CASSPPLHQPQHF. Combining the CDR3 with reference TRBV19 and TRBJ1-5 gives the whole variable domain DGGITQSPKYLFRKEGQNVTLSCEQNLNHDAMYWYRQDPGQGLRLIYYSQIVNDFQKGDIAEGYSVSREKKESFPLTVTSAQKNPTAFYLCASSPPLHQPQHFGDGTRLSIL.

This clonotype was found many times. The chain links TRBV28 to TRBJ2-3; D ambiguous. CDR1 and CDR2 from the germline V gene are MDHEN and SYDVKM. The CDR3 loop spans 15 amino acids. V gave up 3 bases and J gave up 1 base, with 11 bases separating them. The CDR3 protein is CASSFWLDRTDTQYF. The CDR3 nucleotides are TGTGCCAGCAGTTTTTGGCTAGACCGCACAGATACGCAGTATTTT.

In this sample, this clonotype turned up once. The rearrangement uses TRBV6-2 or TRBV6-3 and TRBJ2-3, with TRBD2 identical over 8 bases. V lost 2 bases to trimming and J lost 6 bases; unmatched junction nucleotides: 13. The CDR3 runs to 17 residues. Germline V gene data show CDR1 as MNHEY and CDR2 as SVGEGT. CDR3 nucleotide sequence: TGTGCCAGCAGTTACGTAGTTAGCGGGACCCAGGCCGATACGCAGTATTTT. It is translated as CASSYVVSGTQADTQYF.

At least ten counts were recorded for this clonotype. J is TRBJ2-3 and V is TRBV6-5; 9 bases line up with TRBD2. The CDR3 spans 15 residues. Germline loops: CDR1 MNHEY, CDR2 SVGAGI. V trimming: 2 bases; J trimming: 2 bases; junction bases outside the gene matches: 2. The DNA for the CDR3 is TGTGCCAGCAGTTACGGCGGGGGGGACACAGATACGCAGTATTTT. This encodes CASSYGGGDTDTQYF.

In this sample, this clonotype turned up many times. The chain carries TRBV29-1 and TRBJ1-2; 8 positions agree with TRBD1. Germline-derived CDR1 and CDR2 are SQVTM and ANQGSEA. The V and J ends lost 3 bases and 8 bases, in that order; junction bases with no gene match: 11. CDR3 length: 14 amino acids. Here the CDR3 reads CSVEPPGQELGYTF. The CDR3 region has the DNA TGCAGCGTTGAGCCTCCGGGACAGGAATTAGGCTACACCTTC.

On this clonotype: Likely a read error: the CDR3 ends without its conserved phenylalanine or tryptophan. This chain connects TRBV7-3 to TRBJ2-1, with 8 bases that match TRBD2. Germline CDR1 reads SGHTA; CDR2 reads FQGTGA. This CDR3 spans 15 amino acids. Trimming removed 5 bases from V and 5 bases from J; junction bases left unmatched: 8. The CDR3 DNA follows: TGTGCCAGCAGCCGCCGGGAGGGCCGGGACAATGAGCAGTTCCTC. Encoded protein: CASSRREGRDNEQFL.

V gene TRBV5-1 combines with J gene TRBJ2-2, with 10 bases fitting TRBD2. V lost 4 bases, J lost 7 bases, and 7 bases stayed unmatched. Germline assignment: CDR1 SGHRS and CDR2 YFSETQ. The CDR3 consists of 15 residues. As DNA, the CDR3 is TGCGCCAGCAGCCCCACTAGCGGGGACGGCGGGGAGCTGTTTTTT. Translating it yields CASSPTSGDGGELFF.

In its sample, this clonotype was seen a few times. The J gene is TRBJ1-2, the V gene TRBV25-1; D gene uncertain. With 2 bases removed from V and 0 bases from J, the gap between germline ends came to 7 bases. CDR1 is MGHDK, CDR2 SYGVNS, per germline. The CDR3 contains 14 residues. CDR3 loop: CASSENSPNYGYTF. Written as DNA, the CDR3 is TGTGCCAGCAGTGAAAACAGCCCTAACTATGGCTACACCTTC.

V gene TRBV6-1 combines with J gene TRBJ2-3; tentatively, D is TRBD1 or TRBD2 (5 bases each). The CDR3 runs to 15 residues. Trimming took 4 bases from V and 6 from J, leaving 17 bases between them. The germline gives CDR1 MNHNS, CDR2 SASEGT. The CDR3 reads CASSGTGTPGDTQYF. The DNA of the CDR3 is TGTGCCAGCAGTGGGACGGGGACCCCAGGGGATACGCAGTATTTT.

This clonotype was seen ten or more times. The rearrangement joins TRBV12-3 or TRBV12-4 to TRBJ2-7, with 7 bases aligning to TRBD2. V shed 3 bases, J shed 5 bases, and the junction held 7 bases outside the gene matches. The CDR3 has 14 amino acids. The CDR3 sequence is CASSFGLAEHEQYF. In DNA form, the CDR3 reads TGTGCCAGCAGTTTCGGGCTAGCGGAACACGAGCAGTACTTC.

This clonotype is a singleton in its sample. Being one base from a much bigger clone, this may be a read error. The V and J genes are TRBV4-1 and TRBJ1-1; D ambiguous. Germline lookup yields CDR1 MGHRA and CDR2 YSYEKL. The CDR3 spans 15 residues. This CDR3 reads CTSSQDFVGNTEAFF. Written as DNA, the CDR3 is TGCACCAGCAGCCAAGATTTTGTCGGGAACACTGAAGCTTTCTTT.

The chain employs TRBV27 and TRBJ1-2; D is undetermined. This CDR3 region has 14 residues. Trimming removed 6 bases from V and 7 bases from J, with 18 bases in between. Germline CDR1 and CDR2: MNHEY and SMNVEV (reference sequence). DNA of the CDR3: TGTGCCAGCAGCCCCGGTGGGCGTTTTTCTGGCTACACCTTC. It specifies CASSPGGRFSGYTF.

This clonotype was detected many times. The genes are TRBV5-6 and TRBJ2-1, with D tentatively TRBD2 (6 bases). V lost 1 base to trimming and J lost 0 bases, with 11 bases between them. The CDR3 spans 16 residues. CDR1 is SGHDT, CDR2 YYEEEE, per germline. This chain's CDR3 is CASSLSGWSSYNEQFF. CDR3 DNA sequence: TGTGCCAGCAGCTTGAGCGGGTGGAGCTCCTACAATGAGCAGTTCTTC.

The chain carries TRBV6-2 or TRBV6-3 and TRBJ2-2; 7 nucleotides align to TRBD2. This CDR3 contains 15 residues. CDR1 MNHEY and CDR2 SVGEGT come from the germline V gene. J was trimmed by 2 bases and V by 5 bases; bases with no gene match: 5. The CDR3 reads CASSPSGVNTGELFF. The CDR3 nucleotides read TGTGCCAGCAGTCCCAGCGGGGTAAACACCGGGGAGCTGTTTTTT.

This clonotype was picked up a small number of times. V usage is TRBV3-1 and J usage is TRBJ1-1; D not resolved. The CDR3 extends over 15 amino acids. V shed 1 base and J shed 2 bases, with 11 bases lying between them. CDR1 is LGHDT, CDR2 YNNKEL, per germline (reference sequence). Here the CDR3 DNA reads TGTGCCAGCAGCCAAGTAGTTGGTCTAAACACTGAAGCTTTCTTT. It specifies CASSQVVGLNTEAFF.

This clonotype showed up just a few times. The chain is built from TRBV6-2 or TRBV6-3 and TRBJ2-3; D is ambiguous. CDR1 and CDR2 (germline): MNHEY, SVGEGT. The ends were cut back, 4 bases at V and 0 bases at J, with 8 bases in the middle. CDR3 length: 14 amino acids. Here the CDR3 DNA reads TGTGCCAGCAGTTCGACACTTAGCACAGATACGCAGTATTTT. Its protein product is CASSSTLSTDTQYF.

This clonotype was observed at least ten times. The rearrangement uses TRBV12-3 or TRBV12-4 and TRBJ2-1, with 8 nucleotides matching TRBD2. V lost 5 bases and J lost 6; bases outside the gene matches: 9. The length of the CDR3 is 15 residues. For the CDR3, the DNA is TGTGCCAGCAGTCGGACTAGCCTCCCCTCCAATGAGCAGTTCTTC. It encodes CASSRTSLPSNEQFF.

The chain recombines TRBV7-7 with TRBJ2-1; 11 positions agree with TRBD2. Germline V gives CDR1 SSHAT, CDR2 FNYEAQ (reference sequence). V was pared by 1 base and J by 4 bases, with 3 bases of the junction left unmatched. The CDR3 totals 16 residues. CDR3 region: CASSLGGLAEYNEQFF. The CDR3 nucleotides read TGTGCCAGCAGCTTAGGGGGACTAGCGGAGTACAATGAGCAGTTCTTC.

This clonotype has just a few counts. V usage is TRBV10-3 and J usage is TRBJ2-5; D ambiguous. The germline V gene encodes CDR1 ENHRY and CDR2 SYGVKD. This CDR3 comprises 12 residues. V shed 8 bases and J shed 8 bases, with 15 bases lying between them. The CDR3 reads CAIWGGVGTQYF. The CDR3 DNA follows: TGTGCCATCTGGGGTGGGGTCGGAACCCAGTACTTC.

The chain couples TRBV20-1 to TRBJ2-5; 8 positions agree with TRBD2. Per the germline V gene, CDR1 is DFQATT and CDR2 is SNEGSKA (reference sequence). CDR3 length: 14 residues. V shed 6 bases, J shed 2 bases, and the junction held 8 bases outside the gene matches. CDR3 region: CSAYGGALQETQYF. The CDR3 DNA is TGCAGTGCCTACGGGGGGGCGTTACAAGAGACCCAGTACTTC.

The chain joins TRBV5-4 to TRBJ2-1; TRBD2 matches 8 bases. The junction had 5 bases not matched to a gene; V was cut back by 0 bases and J by 3 bases. This CDR3 contains 16 residues. The germline CDR1 and CDR2 sequences are SGHNT and YYREEE (reference sequence). The CDR3 loop reads CASSLVSAGGYNEQFF. CDR3 nucleotide sequence: TGTGCCAGCAGCTTGGTTTCTGCGGGAGGCTACAATGAGCAGTTCTTC.

This chain joins TRBV5-1 and TRBJ2-5; D is unclear. V dropped 7 bases and J dropped 1 base, with 11 bases sitting between them. Per the germline V gene, CDR1 is SGHRS and CDR2 is YFSETQ. The CDR3 totals 13 residues. The CDR3 DNA reads as TGCGCCAGCCGGATGAATCCCCAAGAGACCCAGTACTTC. Translated: CASRMNPQETQYF. The variable domain in full, with the rest retrieved from reference TRBV5-1 and TRBJ2-5, is KAGVTQTPRYLIKTRGQQVTLSCSPISGHRSVSWYQQTPGQGLQFLFEYFSETQRNKGNFPGRFSGRQFSNSRSEMNVSTLELGDSALYLCASRMNPQETQYFGPGTRLLVL.

This clonotype was seen only a few times. This CDR3 is CASSQLATANYEQYF. The DNA for the CDR3 is TGTGCCAGCAGCCAACTAGCGACTGCCAACTACGAGCAGTACTTC. V gene TRBV14 combines with J gene TRBJ2-7, with a tentative D call TRBD2 (6 bases). The CDR3 extends over 15 amino acids. CDR1 and CDR2 (germline): SGHDN, FVKESK. V dropped 2 bases and J dropped 3 bases, with 14 bases sitting between them.

This chain uses TRBV24-1 with TRBJ2-1; D may correspond to TRBD1 or TRBD2 (5 bases each). V lost 3 bases to trimming and J lost 5 bases, with 25 bases between them. Germline CDR1 is KGHDR and CDR2 is SFDVKD. The CDR3 loop spans 19 amino acids. Written as DNA, the CDR3 is TGTGCCACCAGTGATGCCGGGGCCGGCCTTAGTGGGAGCCACAATGAGCAGTTCTTC. It translates to CATSDAGAGLSGSHNEQFF.